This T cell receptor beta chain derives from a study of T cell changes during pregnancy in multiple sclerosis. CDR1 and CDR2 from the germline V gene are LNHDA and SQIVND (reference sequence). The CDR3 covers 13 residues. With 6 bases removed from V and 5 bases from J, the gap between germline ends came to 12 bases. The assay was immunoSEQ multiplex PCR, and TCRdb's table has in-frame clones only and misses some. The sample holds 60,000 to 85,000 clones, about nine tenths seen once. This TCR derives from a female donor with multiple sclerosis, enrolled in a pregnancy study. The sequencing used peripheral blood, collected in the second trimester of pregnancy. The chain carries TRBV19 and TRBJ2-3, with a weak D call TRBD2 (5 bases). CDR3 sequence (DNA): TGTGCCAGTAGCTCGGGATCTGGAGATACGCAGTATTTT. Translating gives CASSSGSGDTQYF.